This TCR beta chain was documented in a study of identical twins. Turning to this clonotype: Its antigen remains unidentified.

General study findings and limits: Recombination models fit unrelated individuals' TCR alpha sharing but underestimated twins'.

A universal primer binding site was introduced by template switching. The final cDNA contained unique molecular identifiers. TCRdb used MiXCR to reprocess the 5' RACE reads, holding one entry per CDR3 protein. The data show about 530,000 distinct CDR3 sequences, approximately 20% seen once. CDR1 is ENHRY and CDR2 is SYGVKD in the germline V gene. The CDR3 covers 16 residues. V was cut by 3 bases and J by 0 bases, with 15 bases left in between. This same sample was also taken into another study, of yellow fever vaccine responses in identical twins.

The V gene is TRBV10-3, the J gene TRBJ2-7; D may be TRBD2 (7 bases). This receptor was obtained from a young woman in good health. The source material was CD4+ T cells sorted from blood. In DNA, the CDR3 is TGTGCCATCAGTGACCCCGGACTAGGGGGCTCCTACGAGCAGTACTTC. Translation gives CAISDPGLGGSYEQYF.